Sequencing of this T cell receptor beta chain was carried out in a study of beta chain features in type 1 diabetes. As concerns this clone: Other DNA sequences in the same sample also yield this CDR3.

Trimming stripped 5 bases from V and 4 bases from J, with 9 bases between. This CDR3 has 12 amino acids. Germline loops: CDR1 GTSNPN, CDR2 SVGIG (reference sequence). Every isolated RNA sample was fully reverse transcribed, so sequencing captured expressed TCRB transcripts. The repertoire was sequenced with immunoSEQ multiplex PCR; TCRdb's copy has only in-frame clones and lacks some. The table has fewer than 500,000 clones, roughly 14% seen once. The clonotype was recovered from a young man in good health. The source material was naive CD4+ T cells from blood. This chain connects TRBV30 to TRBJ1-5; D is ambiguous. CDR3 residues: CAWGQANQPQHF. In DNA form, the CDR3 reads TGTGCCTGGGGGCAGGCAAATCAGCCCCAGCATTTT.